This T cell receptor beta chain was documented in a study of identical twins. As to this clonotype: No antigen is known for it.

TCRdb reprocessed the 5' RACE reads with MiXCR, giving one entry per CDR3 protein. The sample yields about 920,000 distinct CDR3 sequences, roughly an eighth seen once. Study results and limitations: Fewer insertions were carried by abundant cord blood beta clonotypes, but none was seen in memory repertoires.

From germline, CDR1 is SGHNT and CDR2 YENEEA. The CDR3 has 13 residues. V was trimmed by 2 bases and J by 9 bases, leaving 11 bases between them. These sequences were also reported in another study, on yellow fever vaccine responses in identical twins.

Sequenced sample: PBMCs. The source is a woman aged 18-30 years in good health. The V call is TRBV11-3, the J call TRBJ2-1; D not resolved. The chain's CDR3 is CASSLSRSGEQFF. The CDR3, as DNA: TGTGCCAGCAGCTTAAGCAGGTCGGGTGAGCAGTTCTTC.